The T cell receptor (beta chain) described here comes from a study of beta chain features in type 1 diabetes (dated by TCRdb to the late 2010s). A note on the overall study: No differences in mean age, gender distribution, total cell number or subset yield were found between patients and healthy donors. Across all samples, about 110 million sorted cells were examined, and cell number per subset correlated strongly with RNA yield. In the study, recently diagnosed type 1 diabetes patients and matched healthy donors were compared on the TCRB repertoires of their sorted circulating CD4+ T cell subsets. Regulatory and stem cell-like memory subsets were obtained from only 8 patients and roughly 8 healthy donors, while naive and central memory subsets were obtained from all 30 or so donors. Study-wide conclusions, independent of this receptor: Sequencing cDNA rather than genomic DNA could over-represent highly expressing activated cells, although activation and CD3 levels did not differ between groups. At VDJ recombination sites, type 1 diabetes patients had fewer insertions and more deleted nucleotides, which implies abnormalities in thymic rearrangement. Shorter templates might be favored by PCR, yet because patient and control samples were amplified and corrected together, any such skew would affect both groups equally. In all four CD4+ subsets, TCRB CDR3 length was moderately but significantly shorter in type 1 diabetes patients. Naive, central memory and regulatory TCRB repertoires appeared to be more similar among patients than among healthy donors. Because the HLA sub-analyses included only small numbers of individuals, any influence of HLA type on TCRB rearrangement was left unresolved.

This clone was detected a few times. The specificity of this receptor is unknown. No qualities accompany the bases; no much larger clone lies one base away. A single peripheral blood draw of approximately 120 mL on average was collected from each donor into heparinised tubes. Naive, central memory, regulatory and stem cell-like memory CD4+ T cells were sorted on a BD FACSAria II using a panel including CD45RO, CCR7, CD25, CD127, CD95 and CD27. All sorted populations exceeded 98% purity. PBMCs were isolated immediately by Lymphoprep density gradient centrifugation and stained directly without culture. So that batch effects would be minimized, each experiment stained and sorted samples in pairs, pairing one healthy donor with one patient. Ends trimmed: V by 2 bases, J by 5 bases; bases unmatched to a gene: 11. Reading the germline V gene (reference sequence) gives CDR1 SEHNR and CDR2 FQNEAQ. The CDR3 spans 16 residues, from the cysteine through the phenylalanine. The entry retains the CDR3 DNA only, 48 bases that are in frame from base 1.

All of the isolated RNA was reverse transcribed with the High Capacity cDNA Reverse Transcription Kit, so expressed TCRB transcripts were sequenced. Naive, central memory and regulatory T cell samples underwent deep immunoSEQ sequencing, averaging about 3.3 million total reads per sample. After sorted cells were lysed in RLT buffer, RNA was extracted with DNase-treated RNeasy Micro or Mini kits, with the choice depending on cell number. Each cell subset was processed on its own to prevent cross-contamination, while patient and healthy donor samples were processed together. The immunoSEQ multiplex PCR was used to amplify TCRB sequences from cDNA, yielding 87-bp fragments that span the CDR3 region. Amplicons were sequenced on the Illumina HiSeq platform. The study's processing was this. PCR bias was computationally corrected using synthetic template baselines, reads within Hamming distance 2 were collapsed, and singletons that could not be merged were discarded. Reads were aligned against IMGT so that V, D and J genes, CDR3 length and insertions or deletions at six rearrangement sites could be assigned. Within each subset, clonotype counts were normalized to sorted cell number, and only after that were true diversity and Gini coefficients computed with the tcR R package. The overlap coefficient, calculated on TCRB nucleotide sequences, was used to measure repertoire sharing. As a proxy for the pre-selection repertoire, out-of-frame TCRB sequences from naive cells were analyzed. The table was pulled from immuneACCESS by TCRdb, which kept in-frame rearrangements only. Such tables lose some clones; where checked, under half of the loss comes from unresolved V genes, and the rest has no known cause. The D gene and trimming were derived from the DNA, and the V and J assignments and clone size from that table. Here the sample has approximately 250,000 clones; roughly 9.6% occur a single time. 0.03% to 0.04% of the sample is held by the ten biggest clonotypes.

The clonotype comes from a woman aged 18-29 years in good health. The chain employs TRBV7-9 and TRBJ2-7; 8 central bases correspond to TRBD1. Sequenced input: naive CD4+ T cells from blood. Reading the label with the study, this specimen's cell subset or site is: true naive CD4+ T cells. The CDR3 region has the sequence CASSLSRRTGWDEQYF. The DNA sequence is given as TGTGCCAGCAGCTTATCTAGGAGGACAGGGTGGGACGAGCAGTACTTC.